The next 7 T cell receptor beta chains were all read from a single sample in a study of cytomegalovirus exposure and HLA in healthy donors. PCR amplification relied on 60 Vbeta primers (plus 13 Jbeta primers). Sequenced by immunoSEQ multiplex PCR; TCRdb stores in-frame clones only, minus some. The table has roughly 170,000 clones, 70% to 85% seen once. Material: PBMCs. Source of these receptors: a girl aged 2 to 10 in good health and CMV-seropositive.

The chain recombines TRBV11-2 with TRBJ1-3, with D possibly matching TRBD1 (5 bases). Per the germline V gene, CDR1 is SGHAT and CDR2 is FQNNGV. Trimming took 5 bases from V and 4 from J, leaving 12 bases between them. CDR3 length: 14 amino acids. CDR3 protein: CASSDSKTGNTIYF. CDR3 nucleotides: TGTGCCAGCAGCGACAGTAAGACAGGAAACACCATATATTTT.

The chain combines TRBV28 with TRBJ2-5; TRBD2 agrees at 8 bases. CDR3 size: 14 residues. J was trimmed by 3 bases and V by 7 bases; bases with no gene match: 7. Germline V gives CDR1 MDHEN, CDR2 SYDVKM. The CDR3 nucleotides read TGTGCCAGCATCGGCGGGACTAGGAAAGAGACCCAGTACTTC. Protein product: CASIGGTRKETQYF.

J is TRBJ2-7 and V is TRBV7-6, with TRBD1 matching over 7 bases. V shed 3 bases and J 1 base; nucleotides not matched to a gene: 12. Germline CDR1 is SGHVS and CDR2 is FNYEAQ. This CDR3 spans 17 amino acids. CDR3 nucleotide sequence: TGTGCCAGCAGCTTGCTGGCCCCGGGGACAGAATCCTACGAGCAGTACTTC. This encodes CASSLLAPGTESYEQYF. Full variable domain (missing parts from reference TRBV7-6 and TRBJ2-7): GAGVSQSPRYKVTKRGQDVALRCDPISGHVSLYWYRQALGQGPEFLTYFNYEAQQDKSGLPNDRFSAERPEGSISTLTIQRTEQRDSAMYRCASSLLAPGTESYEQYFGPGTRLTVT.

The J gene is TRBJ1-2, the V gene TRBV4-2; D is possibly TRBD1 (5 bases). V was clipped by 1 base and J by 8 bases, with 11 bases between them. This CDR3 is built from 13 residues. From germline, CDR1 is LGHNA and CDR2 YNFKEQ. The CDR3 DNA follows: TGTGCCAGCAGCCAAGGGGGACTGGGAGGCTACACCTTC. Amino acids: CASSQGGLGGYTF.

CDR3 protein: CASSPPGQGSNDGYTF. Written as DNA, the CDR3 is TGTGCCAGCAGCCCCCCGGGACAGGGAAGTAATGACGGCTACACCTTC. J is TRBJ1-2 and V is TRBV9; 9 nucleotides align to TRBD1. The CDR3 spans 16 residues. Germline-derived CDR1 and CDR2 are SGDLS and YYNGEE. V shed 4 bases, J shed 8 bases, and the junction held 15 bases outside the gene matches.

This clone has more than one count but fewer than ten. A read error likely explains this, since a far larger clone differs by one base. V usage is TRBV6-4 and J usage is TRBJ1-4; D is ambiguous. CDR1 and CDR2 (germline): MRHNA, SNTAGT. This CDR3 has 14 amino acids. With 3 bases removed from V and 10 bases from J, the gap between germline ends came to 15 bases. The CDR3 DNA reads as TGTGCCAGCAGTGAATGGTTTAACGCGATAAAACTGTTTTTT. The encoded protein is CASSEWFNAIKLFF.

This clone was recorded a few times. This rearrangement joins TRBV2 to TRBJ1-1; D not certain. The CDR3 totals 12 residues. Looked up from germline, CDR1 is SNHLY and CDR2 is FYNNEI. The V end was cut by 5 bases, the J end by 5 bases, with 9 bases between. The CDR3 region is CASSPPFTEAFF. The CDR3 DNA follows: TGTGCCAGCAGTCCCCCTTTTACTGAAGCTTTCTTT.